These T cell receptor beta chains were read from a single sample in a study of high-grade serous ovarian cancer treatment subgroups. Some clones are missing from TCRdb's copy, which holds only in-frame ones; the method was immunoSEQ multiplex PCR. The sample has some 28,000 clones, around four fifths seen once. The sequencing input was tumor tissue. The receptors originated from a human donor with high-grade serous ovarian cancer. Both conserved end residues are part of each CDR3. A D gene is named only where the DNA matches it firmly. The listing skips clone size in some rows; elsewhere it reads once, few, many or a size class.

J gene,V gene,clone size,D gene,CDR3 DNA,CDR3 protein
TRBJ2-1,TRBV19,.,.,TGTGCCAGTAGCCTTGGCGGCTTGGAGCAGTTCTTC,CASSLGGLEQFF
TRBJ1-1,TRBV5-8,once,.,TGTGCCAGCAGCTTTACAGGGCTTACTTGGACTGAAGCTTTCTTT,CASSFTGLTWTEAFF
TRBJ1-1,TRBV30,few,.,TGTGCCTGGAGCCAGGGTCACGGCACTGAAGCTTTCTTT,CAWSQGHGTEAFF
TRBJ1-1,TRBV11-3,.,.,TGTGCCAGCAGCTTAGATGGCGAGGGCGAAGCTTTCTTT,CASSLDGEGEAFF
TRBJ1-1,TRBV4-2,few,.,TGTGCCAGCAGACTGACAGAGAACACTGAAGCTTTCTTT,CASRLTENTEAFF
TRBJ2-2,TRBV19,.,.,TGTGCCAGTAGTATTCAGGGTAACACCGGGGAGCTGTTTTTT,CASSIQGNTGELFF
TRBJ2-3,TRBV11-2,.,TRBD2,TGTGCCAGCAGCTTCCTCCAGGGAGGGGATACGCAGTATTTT,CASSFLQGGDTQYF
TRBJ1-4,TRBV20-1,.,.,TGCAGTGCTTGGGATGAAAAACTGTTTTTT,CSAWDEKLFF
TRBJ2-7,TRBV10-2,.,TRBD1,TGCGCCAGCAGAGGAAAAAAGGACAGGGGAGACCACGAGCAGTACTTC,CASRGKKDRGDHEQYF
TRBJ2-3,TRBV28,.,TRBD2,TGTGCCAGCAGTTCCGCCGGGACTAGCGGGGCGGATACGCAGTATTTT,CASSSAGTSGADTQYF
TRBJ2-7,TRBV6-5,once,.,TGTGCCAGCAGCCCCCGGACTGGACGACTGCTCGAGCAGTACTTC,CASSPRTGRLLEQYF
TRBJ2-5,TRBV18,.,.,TGTGCCAGCACCACAGGTATTGGAGAGACCCAGTACTTC,CASTTGIGETQYF
TRBJ2-1,TRBV5-1,.,TRBD2,TGCGCCAGCAGCTTCCTAGCGGGGGTGCGGTATGAGCAGTTCTTC,CASSFLAGVRYEQFF
TRBJ2-7,TRBV28,.,TRBD1,TGTGCCAGCAGTTCGGACAGGGGGAGTTTCGAGCAGTACTTC,CASSSDRGSFEQYF